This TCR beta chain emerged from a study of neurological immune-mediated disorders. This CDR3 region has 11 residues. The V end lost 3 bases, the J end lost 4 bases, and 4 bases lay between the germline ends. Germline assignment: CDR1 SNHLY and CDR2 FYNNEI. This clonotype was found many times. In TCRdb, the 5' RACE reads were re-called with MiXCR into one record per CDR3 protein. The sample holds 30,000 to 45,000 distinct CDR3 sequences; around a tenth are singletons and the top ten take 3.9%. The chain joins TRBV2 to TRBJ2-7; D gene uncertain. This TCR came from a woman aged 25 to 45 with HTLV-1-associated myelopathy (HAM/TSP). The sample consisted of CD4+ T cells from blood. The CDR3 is CASSDGYEQYF. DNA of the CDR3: TGTGCCAGCAGTGATGGTTACGAGCAGTACTTC.